Below are 30 T cell receptor beta chains sequenced from a single sample in a study of blood T cell repertoires in COVID-19. Produced via immunoSEQ multiplex PCR; TCRdb's table is partial and in-frame only. The sample holds 52,000 or so clones, 80% to 95% seen once. Sequencing used peripheral blood. All receptors come from a human donor in a cohort sampled during active COVID-19.

The rearrangement links TRBV5-4 to TRBJ2-1; TRBD2 agrees at 7 bases. Germline trimming cut 2 bases from V and 6 bases from J; bases unmatched to any gene: 8. The germline V gene encodes CDR1 SGHNT and CDR2 YYREEE (reference sequence). The CDR3 has 15 amino acids. In DNA form, the CDR3 reads TGTGCCAGCAGCTTAGGCGGGAGATCGAGCAATGAGCAGTTCTTC. Translated, it gives CASSLGGRSSNEQFF.

This chain uses TRBV27 with TRBJ2-1; D is undetermined. Germline-derived CDR1 and CDR2 are MNHEY and SMNVEV (reference sequence). The CDR3 sequence is 14 residues long. The V and J ends lost 1 base and 5 bases respectively, with 9 bases between them. The DNA of the CDR3 is TGTGCCAGCAGTTTATATGGCCAGAACAATGAGCAGTTCTTC. Encoded protein: CASSLYGQNNEQFF.

This chain connects TRBV6-5 to TRBJ1-4; the match to TRBD1 covers 8 bases. There are 13 residues in the CDR3. V was clipped by 4 bases and J by 7 bases; unmatched bases: 2. From germline, CDR1 is MNHEY and CDR2 SVGAGI. CDR3 bases: TGTGCCAGCAGTTTGGACAGGGCTGAAAAACTGTTTTTT. As protein: CASSLDRAEKLFF.

The chain joins TRBV19 to TRBJ2-7; D is unresolved. The CDR3 has 13 amino acids. The germline V and J ends were trimmed by 3 bases and 7 bases, with 13 bases remaining between them. In germline, CDR1 is LNHDA, CDR2 SQIVND (reference sequence). CDR3 residues: CASSMELTREQYF. The DNA for the CDR3 is TGTGCCAGTAGTATGGAGCTTACGAGGGAGCAGTACTTC.

The J gene is TRBJ2-1, the V gene TRBV3-1 (or the pseudogene TRBV3-2); D is possibly TRBD2 (5 bases). The CDR3 sequence is 13 residues long. Germline-derived CDR1 and CDR2 are LGHDT and YNNKEL (reference sequence). Trimming cost V 4 bases and J 8 bases, with 12 bases left between them. Here the CDR3 reads CASSPTEGYEQFF. The CDR3 bases are TGTGCCAGCAGCCCTACAGAGGGATATGAGCAGTTCTTC.

The V call is TRBV10-3, the J call TRBJ2-7, with 15 positions matching TRBD2. The V and J ends lost 5 bases and 2 bases, in that order; junction bases with no gene match: 4. The CDR3 length is 16 residues. The germline gives CDR1 ENHRY, CDR2 SYGVKD. CDR3 sequence reads: CAISNGLAGGAYEQYF. For the CDR3, the DNA is TGTGCCATCAGTAATGGACTAGCGGGGGGGGCCTACGAGCAGTACTTC.

This clone was recorded only once. This chain links TRBV29-1 with TRBJ1-1; the D is unclear. V was cut by 7 bases and J by 1 base, with 16 bases left in between. The CDR3 covers 14 residues. CDR1 and CDR2 from the germline V gene are SQVTM and ANQGSEA. CDR3 sequence (DNA): TGCAGCGAATATAGCCGGGATCCGAACACTGAAGCTTTCTTT. It specifies CSEYSRDPNTEAFF.

This clone was detected only a few times. The chain uses TRBV2 and TRBJ1-3; no firm D call. Germline CDR1 reads SNHLY; CDR2 reads FYNNEI. V was clipped by 7 bases and J by 10 bases, with 20 bases between them. This CDR3 comprises 14 residues. In nucleotides, the CDR3 is TGTGCCAGCACCAGCCTGATGGATGGGAGTACCATATATTTT. This codes for CASTSLMDGSTIYF. Based on the CDR3 plus reference TRBV2 and TRBJ1-3, the full variable domain is EPEVTQTPSHQVTQMGQEVILRCVPISNHLYFYWYRQILGQKVEFLVSFYNNEISEKSEIFDDQFSVERPDGSNFTLKIRSTKLEDSAMYFCASTSLMDGSTIYFGEGSWLTVV.

V usage is TRBV27 and J usage is TRBJ1-6; 8 bases align to TRBD1. The CDR3 length is 14 residues. The V gene end was trimmed by 3 bases and the J gene end by 6 bases; junction bases not matched to a gene: 1. Germline V CDR1 and CDR2: MNHEY, SMNVEV (reference sequence). This CDR3 is CASSFTGGNSPLHF. CDR3 in DNA: TGTGCCAGCAGTTTTACAGGGGGTAATTCACCCCTCCACTTT.

The rearrangement links TRBV5-1 to TRBJ2-1; the D gene is possibly TRBD2 (6 bases). V lost 2 bases and J 10 bases, leaving 13 bases between the germline ends. Per the germline V gene, CDR1 is SGHRS and CDR2 is YFSETQ. The CDR3 has 13 residues. The CDR3 bases are TGCGCCAGCAGCTTCACGACCGGGGGAGAGCAGTTCTTC. Its translation is CASSFTTGGEQFF. The full variable domain, its missing parts supplied by reference TRBV5-1 and TRBJ2-1, is KAGVTQTPRYLIKTRGQQVTLSCSPISGHRSVSWYQQTPGQGLQFLFEYFSETQRNKGNFPGRFSGRQFSNSRSEMNVSTLELGDSALYLCASSFTTGGEQFFGPGTRLTVL.

This clone was counted once. The rearrangement uses TRBV30 and TRBJ2-2; weak D call: TRBD2 (7 bases). The germline gives CDR1 GTSNPN, CDR2 SVGIG (reference sequence). V gave up 5 bases and J gave up 2 bases, with 18 bases separating them. The CDR3 is 16 amino acids. CDR3 coding DNA: TGTGCCTGGGCCCGAAGGGGGGGACTAAACACCGGGGAGCTGTTTTTT. Protein sequence: CAWARRGGLNTGELFF.

The chain uses TRBV6-6 and TRBJ2-7, with a weak D call TRBD2 (6 bases). The CDR3 has 16 residues. Germline V gene data show CDR1 as MNHNY and CDR2 as SVGAGI (reference sequence). V dropped 0 bases and J dropped 0 bases, with 12 bases sitting between them. CDR3 in DNA: TGTGCCAGCAGTTACTCGGTGGGACTGAGCTCCTACGAGCAGTACTTC. Its translation: CASSYSVGLSSYEQYF.

This sequence joins TRBV28 and TRBJ1-1; TRBD1 is a possible D gene (5 bases). This CDR3 comprises 14 residues. Trimming removed 3 bases at V and 3 bases at J, with 11 bases between. Germline V gene data show CDR1 as MDHEN and CDR2 as SYDVKM. Written as DNA, the CDR3 is TGTGCCAGCAGTTTGGCCAGGGTGGACACTGAAGCTTTCTTT. This translates into CASSLARVDTEAFF.

The rearrangement uses TRBV10-3 and TRBJ2-2, with 11 bases identical to TRBD2. The trim removed 0 bases at V and 1 base at J, leaving 4 bases unmatched. Germline V lookup: CDR1 ENHRY, CDR2 SYGVKD. CDR3 length: 18 amino acids. The CDR3 coding sequence is TGTGCCATCAGTGAGTCGATAGGACTAGCGGGGAACACCGGGGAGCTGTTTTTT. Protein: CAISESIGLAGNTGELFF.

The chain combines TRBV29-1 with TRBJ1-2, with a possible D match to TRBD1 (5 bases). The ends were cut back, 3 bases at V and 7 bases at J, with 15 bases in the middle. Germline V gene data show CDR1 as SQVTM and CDR2 as ANQGSEA. This CDR3 is 13 amino acids long. The CDR3: CSVDASGLGGYTF. The CDR3, as DNA: TGCAGCGTTGACGCCTCAGGGTTGGGTGGCTACACCTTC.

The J gene is TRBJ2-1, the V gene TRBV5-1; 8 positions match TRBD2. The germline V gene encodes CDR1 SGHRS and CDR2 YFSETQ. Trimming removed 0 bases from V and 9 bases from J; junction bases left unmatched: 5. The CDR3 extends over 14 amino acids. CDR3 in amino acids: CASSLGSAGVEQFF. The CDR3 DNA is TGCGCCAGCAGCTTGGGATCAGCGGGAGTTGAGCAGTTCTTC. The whole variable domain, remainder taken from reference TRBV5-1 and TRBJ2-1, is KAGVTQTPRYLIKTRGQQVTLSCSPISGHRSVSWYQQTPGQGLQFLFEYFSETQRNKGNFPGRFSGRQFSNSRSEMNVSTLELGDSALYLCASSLGSAGVEQFFGPGTRLTVL.

The rearrangement joins TRBV3-1 (or the pseudogene TRBV3-2) to TRBJ2-7; 10 positions agree with TRBD2. The junction had 10 bases not matched to a gene; V was cut back by 5 bases and J by 3 bases. The germline V gene has CDR1 LGHDT and CDR2 YNNKEL (reference sequence). The CDR3 covers 16 residues. CDR3 coding DNA: TGTGCCAGCAGCGGGAGGGAGGCTAGCGGGAGCTACGAGCAGTACTTC. Its protein is CASSGREASGSYEQYF.

This chain joins TRBV19 and TRBJ1-5; D is unclear. The CDR3 totals 17 residues. The germline V gene has CDR1 LNHDA and CDR2 SQIVND (reference sequence). V was pared by 2 bases and J by 0 bases, with 14 bases between. The CDR3 DNA reads TGTGCCAGTAGTATAAACTCACTGCTGTATAGCAATCAGCCCCAGCATTTT. Encoded protein: CASSINSLLYSNQPQHF.

The chain joins TRBV23-1 to TRBJ1-1; a possible D gene is TRBD1 (5 bases). TRBV23-1 is an open reading frame, and its role is uncertain. V was pared by 2 bases and J by 11 bases, with 12 bases between. The CDR3 totals 12 residues. CDR3 coding DNA: TGCGCCAGCAGTCAACCTGCAGGGTCGGCTTTCTTT. Its protein product is CASSQPAGSAFF.

This clone has a single count. The gene calls are TRBV10-3 and TRBJ1-2, with TRBD1 matching 7 bases. The length of the CDR3 is 13 residues. With 7 bases clipped from V and 1 base from J, the junction kept 3 bases outside the gene matches. Germline loops: CDR1 ENHRY, CDR2 SYGVKD. DNA of the CDR3: TGTGCCATCACCAGGGACAGTAACTATGGCTACACCTTC. Amino acid sequence: CAITRDSNYGYTF.

The J gene is TRBJ1-4, the V gene TRBV7-9; TRBD1 agrees at 8 bases. This CDR3 has 15 residues. CDR1 and CDR2 from the germline V gene are SEHNR and FQNEAQ (reference sequence). With 5 bases clipped from V and 4 bases from J, the junction kept 6 bases outside the gene matches. CDR3 residues: CASSKGQGNNEKLFF. Here the CDR3 DNA reads TGTGCCAGCAGCAAAGGACAGGGAAATAATGAAAAACTGTTTTTT.

The V and J genes are TRBV5-8 and TRBJ2-1, with 9 nucleotides matching TRBD2. V shed 2 bases, J shed 8 bases, and the junction held 8 bases outside the gene matches. The CDR3 covers 15 residues. Germline V gene sequence: CDR1 SGHTS, CDR2 YDEGEE. In nucleotides, the CDR3 is TGTGCCAGCAGCTTCGGCGCGGGAGGGCCATATGAGCAGTTCTTC. Translating gives CASSFGAGGPYEQFF.

The rearrangement joins TRBV18 to TRBJ1-1; D may be TRBD1 (6 bases). The CDR3 contains 17 residues. Between the trimmed V and J ends, which lost 2 bases and 1 base, there was a span of 17 bases. The germline V gene encodes CDR1 KGHSH and CDR2 LQKENI. In nucleotides, the CDR3 is TGTGCCAGCTCACCAAGAGTCACAGGGACTAAGAACACTGAAGCTTTCTTT. Its protein is CASSPRVTGTKNTEAFF.

The rearrangement links TRBV29-1 to TRBJ1-2; no firm D call. CDR3 length: 14 residues. Germline CDR1 is SQVTM and CDR2 is ANQGSEA. V was clipped by 1 base and J by 0 bases, with 9 bases between them. The CDR3 sequence is CSVEVWAANYGYTF. CDR3 bases: TGCAGCGTTGAAGTGTGGGCAGCTAACTATGGCTACACCTTC.

This chain connects TRBV7-3 to TRBJ1-1; D may be TRBD1 (6 bases). With 6 bases removed from V and 1 base from J, the gap between germline ends came to 15 bases. The CDR3 is 15 amino acids. Looked up from germline, CDR1 is SGHTA and CDR2 is FQGTGA. CDR3 residues: CASRAGATPNTEAFF. CDR3 sequence (DNA): TGTGCCAGCAGGGCAGGGGCTACACCGAACACTGAAGCTTTCTTT. The full variable domain, in which reference TRBV7-3 and TRBJ1-1 provide the parts outside the CDR3, is GAGVSQTPSNKVTEKGKYVELRCDPISGHTALYWYRQSLGQGPEFLIYFQGTGAADDSGLPNDRFFAVRPEGSVSTLKIQRTERGDSAVYLCASRAGATPNTEAFFGQGTRLTVV.

This chain uses TRBV5-6 with TRBJ1-2; no clear D. Germline values: CDR1 SGHDT, CDR2 YYEEEE. Trimming cost V 4 bases and J 8 bases, with 21 bases left between them. The CDR3 totals 15 residues. The CDR3 DNA reads as TGTGCCAGCAGCGGCCCCCGGCAGTACACCGGGGGCTACACCTTC. Protein: CASSGPRQYTGGYTF.

Only one count was recorded for this clone. This chain's CDR3 is CASSHPPGGESKGEQFF. In DNA form, the CDR3 reads TGTGCCAGCAGCCACCCCCCAGGTGGGGAGAGTAAAGGGGAGCAGTTCTTC. This chain joins TRBV7-8 and TRBJ2-1; a weak D match, TRBD2 (5 bases). V dropped 5 bases and J dropped 10 bases, with 27 bases sitting between them. The CDR3 spans 17 residues. Germline-derived CDR1 and CDR2 are SGHVS and FQNEAQ.

As DNA, the CDR3 is TGTGCCAGCAGCCATAGCGAAAAACTGTTTTTT. The encoded protein is CASSHSEKLFF. The V gene is TRBV14, the J gene TRBJ1-4; unclear D gene. CDR3 length: 11 residues. Germline V lookup: CDR1 SGHDN, CDR2 FVKESK. The V and J ends lost 3 bases and 8 bases respectively, with 4 bases between them.

The chain joins TRBV10-2 to TRBJ1-5; 9 positions match TRBD1. The CDR3 sequence is 14 residues long. CDR1 WSHSY and CDR2 SAAADI come from the germline V gene. Trimming at V came to 6 bases and at J to 7 bases, leaving 7 bases not matched to a gene. The CDR3 region has the DNA TGCGCCAGCAGCTGGGACAGGGAGGACCAGCCCCAGCATTTT. It specifies CASSWDREDQPQHF.

CDR3: CASSLRGGEVRDEQYF. CDR3 DNA sequence: TGTGCCAGCAGTTTACGAGGCGGGGAAGTTCGGGACGAGCAGTACTTC. This sequence joins TRBV27 and TRBJ2-7; a possible D gene is TRBD2 (6 bases). V dropped 2 bases and J dropped 5 bases, with 19 bases sitting between them. There are 16 residues in the CDR3. CDR1 MNHEY and CDR2 SMNVEV come from the germline V gene (reference sequence).